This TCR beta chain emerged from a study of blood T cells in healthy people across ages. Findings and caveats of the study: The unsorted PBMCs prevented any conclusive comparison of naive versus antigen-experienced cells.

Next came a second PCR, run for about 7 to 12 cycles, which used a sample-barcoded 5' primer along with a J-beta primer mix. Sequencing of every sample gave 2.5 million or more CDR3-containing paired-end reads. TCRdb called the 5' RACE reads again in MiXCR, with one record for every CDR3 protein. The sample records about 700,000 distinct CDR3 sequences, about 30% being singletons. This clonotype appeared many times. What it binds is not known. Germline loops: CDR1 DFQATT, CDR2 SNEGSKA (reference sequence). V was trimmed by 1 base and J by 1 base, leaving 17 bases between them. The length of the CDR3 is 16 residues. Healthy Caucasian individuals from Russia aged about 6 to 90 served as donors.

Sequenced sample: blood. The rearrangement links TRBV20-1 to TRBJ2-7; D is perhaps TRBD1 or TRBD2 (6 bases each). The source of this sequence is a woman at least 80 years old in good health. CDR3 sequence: CSARGGDAGQSYEQYF. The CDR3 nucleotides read TGCAGTGCTAGAGGGGGGGATGCTGGACAGTCCTACGAGCAGTACTTC.